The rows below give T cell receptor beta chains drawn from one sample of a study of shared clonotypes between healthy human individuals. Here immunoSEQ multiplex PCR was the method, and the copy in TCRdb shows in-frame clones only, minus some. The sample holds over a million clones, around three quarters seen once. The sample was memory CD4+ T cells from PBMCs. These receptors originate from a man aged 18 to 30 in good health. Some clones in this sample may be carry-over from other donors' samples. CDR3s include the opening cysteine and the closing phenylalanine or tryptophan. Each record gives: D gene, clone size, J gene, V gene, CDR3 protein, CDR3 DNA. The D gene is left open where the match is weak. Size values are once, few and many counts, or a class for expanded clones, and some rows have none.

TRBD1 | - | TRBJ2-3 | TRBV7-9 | CASSWGQGRTDTQYF | TGTGCTAGCAGCTGGGGACAGGGACGGACAGATACGCAGTATTTT
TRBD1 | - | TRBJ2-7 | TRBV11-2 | CASSQITGGSSYEQYF | TGTGCCAGCAGCCAAATTACAGGGGGCAGTTCCTACGAGCAGTACTTC
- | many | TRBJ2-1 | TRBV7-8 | CASISDARGPNNEQFF | TGTGCCAGCATCAGCGACGCCCGGGGGCCTAACAATGAGCAGTTCTTC
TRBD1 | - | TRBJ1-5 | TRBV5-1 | CASSWTGGDQPQHF | TGCGCCAGCAGTTGGACAGGGGGAGATCAGCCCCAGCATTTT
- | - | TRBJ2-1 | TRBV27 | CASSLSPDFYNEQFF | TGTGCCAGCAGTTTATCTCCGGACTTTTACAATGAGCAGTTCTTC
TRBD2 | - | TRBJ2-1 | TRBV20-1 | CSARAGLGGFF | TGCAGTGCTAGAGCCGGACTAGGTGGTTTCTTC
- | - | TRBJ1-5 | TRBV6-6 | CASRGGTSQPQHF | TGTGCCAGCAGAGGGGGGACTAGTCAGCCCCAGCATTTT
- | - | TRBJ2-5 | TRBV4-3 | CASSHGRGVQETQYF | TGCGCCAGCAGCCACGGTCGCGGGGTCCAAGAGACCCAGTACTTC
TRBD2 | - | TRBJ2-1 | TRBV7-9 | CASSLVAGVKNEQFF | TGTGCCAGCAGCTTAGTAGCGGGGGTAAAAAATGAGCAGTTCTTC
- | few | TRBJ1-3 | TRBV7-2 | CASSAHRKDTIYF | TGTGCCAGCAGCGCCCATAGAAAGGACACCATATATTTT
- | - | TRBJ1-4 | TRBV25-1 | CASSESGLGNEKLFF | TGTGCCAGCAGTGAATCCGGGCTTGGTAATGAAAAACTGTTTTTT
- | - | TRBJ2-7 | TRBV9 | CASSPGDGSSYEQYF | TGTGCCAGCAGCCCCGGAGACGGATCATCCTACGAGCAGTACTTC
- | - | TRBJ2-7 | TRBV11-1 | CASSLARRREQYF | TGTGCCAGCAGCTTAGCGCGCCGCCGCGAGCAGTACTTC
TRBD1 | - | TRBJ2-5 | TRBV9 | CASSVGPDRSYQETQYF | TGTGCCAGCAGCGTAGGTCCGGACAGGTCGTACCAAGAGACCCAGTACTTC
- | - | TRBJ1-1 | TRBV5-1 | CASSTLGSGGTEAFF | TGCGCCAGCAGCACCCTCGGTTCCGGGGGCACTGAAGCTTTCTTT
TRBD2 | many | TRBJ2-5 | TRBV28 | CASSLLRSGRRETQYF | TGTGCCAGCAGTTTGTTGCGAAGCGGGAGGCGAGAGACCCAGTACTTC
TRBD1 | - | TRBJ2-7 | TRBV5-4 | CASSLSGTGSYEQYF | TGTGCCAGCAGCTTATCCGGGACAGGATCCTACGAGCAGTACTTC
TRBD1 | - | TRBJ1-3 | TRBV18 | CASSPDRVRFGNTIYF | TGTGCCAGCTCACCAGACAGGGTCCGGTTCGGAAACACCATATATTTT
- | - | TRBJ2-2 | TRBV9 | CASSGWTGGVTGELFF | TGTGCCAGCAGCGGATGGACTGGCGGGGTCACCGGGGAGCTGTTTTTT
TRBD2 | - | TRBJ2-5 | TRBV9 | CASSGTTSGSGETQYF | TGTGCCAGCAGCGGCACGACTAGCGGGAGTGGAGAGACCCAGTACTTC
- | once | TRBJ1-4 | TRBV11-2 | CASSLAGGYEKLFF | TGTGCCAGCAGCTTAGCGGGGGGCTATGAAAAACTGTTTTTT
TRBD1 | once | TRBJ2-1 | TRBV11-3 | CASSLGGQSYNEQFF | TGTGCCAGCAGCTTAGGGGGACAGTCATACAATGAGCAGTTCTTC
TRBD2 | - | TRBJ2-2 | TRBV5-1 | CASSLVTTGGSTGELFF | TGCGCCAGCAGCTTGGTCACAACGGGAGGGTCCACCGGGGAGCTGTTTTTT
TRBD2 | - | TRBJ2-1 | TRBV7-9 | CASSPASGGYNEQFF | TGTGCCAGCAGCCCCGCTAGCGGGGGGTACAATGAGCAGTTCTTC
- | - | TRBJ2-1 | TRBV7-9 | CASSLVGNEQFF | TGTGCCAGCAGCTTAGTAGGCAATGAGCAGTTCTTC
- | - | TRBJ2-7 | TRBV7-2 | CASSLSFYEQYF | TGTGCCAGCAGCTTATCTTTCTACGAGCAGTACTTC
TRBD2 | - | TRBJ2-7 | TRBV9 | CASSDSGKREQYF | TGTGCCAGCAGCGATAGCGGGAAACGAGAGCAGTACTTC
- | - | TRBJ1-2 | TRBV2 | CASSSGPSGYTF | TGTGCCAGCAGCTCGGGGCCCAGTGGCTACACCTTC
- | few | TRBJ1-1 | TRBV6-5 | CASSKRGNTEAFF | TGTGCCAGCAGCAAGCGGGGGAACACTGAAGCTTTCTTT
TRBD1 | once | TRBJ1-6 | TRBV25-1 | CASSGMPGTGGHSPLHF | TGTGCCAGCAGTGGTATGCCCGGGACAGGGGGCCATTCACCCCTCCACTTT
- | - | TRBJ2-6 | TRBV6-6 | CASSLRTVSGANVLTF | TGTGCCAGCAGTCTCCGGACAGTCTCTGGGGCCAACGTCCTGACTTTC
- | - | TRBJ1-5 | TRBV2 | CASSEIGQTMPQHF | TGTGCCAGCAGCGAAATCGGACAGACGATGCCCCAGCATTTT
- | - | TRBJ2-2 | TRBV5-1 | CASSLAPDTGELFF | TGCGCCAGCAGCTTGGCCCCAGACACCGGGGAGCTGTTTTTT
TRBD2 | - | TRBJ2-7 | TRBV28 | CASRPTSAHSYEQYF | TGTGCCAGCAGACCGACTAGCGCTCACTCCTACGAGCAGTACTTC
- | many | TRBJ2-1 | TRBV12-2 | CASRLEAGGFRNEQFF | TGTGCAAGTCGCTTAGAAGCAGGGGGCTTTAGGAATGAGCAGTTCTTC
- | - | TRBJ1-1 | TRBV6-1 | CASKWTANTEAFF | TGTGCCAGCAAGTGGACAGCGAACACTGAAGCTTTCTTT
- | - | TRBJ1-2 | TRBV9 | CASSLRDRTNYGYTF | TGTGCCAGCAGCCTTCGGGACCGCACTAACTATGGCTACACCTTC
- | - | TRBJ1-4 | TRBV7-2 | CASSLNSAATNEKLFF | TGTGCCAGCAGCTTAAACAGCGCCGCAACTAATGAAAAACTGTTTTTT
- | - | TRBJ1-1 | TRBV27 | CASSLWAAAEAFF | TGTGCCAGCAGTTTATGGGCTGCCGCCGAAGCTTTCTTT
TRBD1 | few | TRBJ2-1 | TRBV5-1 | CASSLVGQGVNEQFF | TGCGCCAGCAGCTTGGTCGGACAGGGGGTCAATGAGCAGTTCTTC
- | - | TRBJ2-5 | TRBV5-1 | CASRSLEQGSQETQYF | TGCGCCAGCAGAAGTCTAGAGCAGGGGTCGCAAGAGACCCAGTACTTC
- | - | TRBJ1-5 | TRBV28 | CASRGVAANQPQHF | TGTGCCAGCAGGGGTGTGGCAGCCAATCAGCCCCAGCATTTT
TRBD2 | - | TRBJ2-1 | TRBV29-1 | CSFGLALGSEQFF | TGCAGCTTCGGACTAGCGCTGGGGTCTGAGCAGTTCTTC
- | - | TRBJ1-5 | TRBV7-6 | CASSLASGNQPQHF | TGTGCCAGCAGCTTAGCTTCCGGCAATCAGCCCCAGCATTTT
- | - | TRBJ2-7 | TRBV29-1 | CSAVEWTALEQYF | TGCAGCGCTGTGGAGTGGACGGCCCTCGAGCAGTACTTC
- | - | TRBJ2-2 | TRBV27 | CASRWDSLNTGELFF | TGTGCCAGCAGGTGGGACTCATTGAACACCGGGGAGCTGTTTTTT
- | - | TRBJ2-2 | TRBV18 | CASSPTGQRTRAGELFF | TGTGCCAGCTCACCAACAGGCCAGCGGACGAGGGCCGGGGAGCTGTTTTTT
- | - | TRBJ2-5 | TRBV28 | CASSRRDIQETQYF | TGTGCCAGCAGTCGAAGGGACATCCAAGAGACCCAGTACTTC
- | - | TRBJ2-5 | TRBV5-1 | CASSLVTPQETQYF | TGCGCCAGCAGCTTGGTAACCCCCCAAGAGACCCAGTACTTC
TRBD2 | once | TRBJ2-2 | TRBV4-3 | CASSPLIAGDPGELFF | TGCGCCAGCAGCCCCTTGATAGCGGGAGACCCCGGGGAGCTGTTTTTT
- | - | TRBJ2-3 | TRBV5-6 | CASSPNSGGRTDTQYF | TGTGCCAGCAGCCCGAATTCGGGGGGCCGGACAGATACGCAGTATTTT
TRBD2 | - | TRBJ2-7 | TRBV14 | CASSQNGRGLEQYF | TGTGCCAGCAGCCAGAATGGGAGGGGTCTCGAGCAGTACTTC
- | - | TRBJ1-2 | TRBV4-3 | CASSHLPGGFYGYTF | TGCGCCAGCAGCCACCTCCCCGGAGGATTCTATGGCTACACCTTC
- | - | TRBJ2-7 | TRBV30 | CAWSEDYEQYF | TGTGCCTGGAGTGAGGACTACGAGCAGTACTTC
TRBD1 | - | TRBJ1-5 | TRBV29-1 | CSVEDRGSNQPQHF | TGCAGCGTTGAAGACAGGGGGAGCAATCAGCCCCAGCATTTT
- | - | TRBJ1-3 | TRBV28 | CASSPPGSFSGNTIYF | TGTGCCAGCAGCCCACCCGGCTCCTTCTCTGGAAACACCATATATTTT
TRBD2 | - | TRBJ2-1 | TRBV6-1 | CASSPGTSGGREQFF | TGTGCCAGCAGCCCCGGGACTAGCGGAGGGCGTGAGCAGTTCTTC
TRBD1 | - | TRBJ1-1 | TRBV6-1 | CASSKTGTGNTEAFF | TGTGCCAGCAGTAAAACCGGGACAGGGAACACTGAAGCTTTCTTT
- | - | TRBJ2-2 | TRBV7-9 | CASSLEAAGELFF | TGTGCCAGCAGCTTAGAGGCAGCCGGGGAGCTGTTTTTT